Each of the 32 T cell receptor beta chains below was sequenced from the same sample in a study of blood T cell repertoires in COVID-19. Data came from immunoSEQ multiplex PCR; TCRdb stores just in-frame clones and leaves some out. The data contain some 190,000 clones, about 88% of them singletons. Sequencing was performed on PBMCs or T cells enriched from blood (not recorded which). The receptors here all came from a middle-aged woman in a cohort exposed to, infected with or recovered from COVID-19 (not recorded which).

CDR3 sequence (DNA): TGTGCCAGCAGTTACTCGAGAGCGGGCCAAGAGACCCAGTACTTC. This sequence encodes CASSYSRAGQETQYF. The genes are TRBV6-5 and TRBJ2-5; weak D call: TRBD2 (6 bases). The CDR3 runs to 15 residues. V was pared by 0 bases and J by 1 base, with 9 bases between. CDR1 and CDR2 from the germline V gene are MNHEY and SVGAGI.

Only one count was recorded for this clone. This rearrangement joins TRBV27 to TRBJ1-4, with D possibly matching TRBD1 (5 bases). CDR1 MNHEY and CDR2 SMNVEV come from the germline V gene (reference sequence). The CDR3 covers 16 residues. V lost 2 bases and J 8 bases, leaving 18 bases between the germline ends. The CDR3 DNA sequence: TGTGCCAGCAGTTTAGTGAGTGGCGGGGACGGGGAAAAACTGTTTTTT. Translated: CASSLVSGGDGEKLFF.

The chain couples TRBV4-1 to TRBJ1-2; D gene uncertain. Germline values: CDR1 MGHRA, CDR2 YSYEKL. The V end lost 1 base, the J end lost 4 bases, and 7 bases lay between the germline ends. The CDR3 contains 13 residues. Written as DNA, the CDR3 is TGCGCCAGCAGCCAAGCTATCGGCTATGGCTACACCTTC. This codes for CASSQAIGYGYTF.

The J gene is TRBJ2-7, the V gene TRBV5-1; 9 bases agree with TRBD2. Germline values: CDR1 SGHRS, CDR2 YFSETQ. This CDR3 is 17 amino acids long. V shed 3 bases, J shed 0 bases, and the junction held 10 bases outside the gene matches. CDR3 loop: CASSWGRGSGSSYEQYF. The CDR3 region has the DNA TGCGCCAGCAGCTGGGGCCGTGGTAGCGGGAGCTCCTACGAGCAGTACTTC.

This sequence joins TRBV5-1 and TRBJ2-5; TRBD2 matches 9 bases. V gave up 0 bases and J gave up 1 base; unmatched junction bases: 7. Germline V gene lookup returns CDR1 SGHRS and CDR2 YFSETQ. CDR3 size: 17 residues. In DNA form, the CDR3 reads TGCGCCAGCAGCTTGGCGCCCAGCGGGGGGATCCAAGAGACCCAGTACTTC. Translating gives CASSLAPSGGIQETQYF.

This chain links TRBV4-1 with TRBJ2-7; 8 nucleotides align to TRBD2. J lost 0 bases, V lost 4 bases, and 8 bases had no gene match. There are 16 residues in the CDR3. Germline loops: CDR1 MGHRA, CDR2 YSYEKL. DNA of the CDR3: TGCGCCAGCAGCCCGGGAGGCGGGGGGATCTCCTACGAGCAGTACTTC. Translated, it gives CASSPGGGGISYEQYF.

This chain joins TRBV7-9 and TRBJ1-1, with D perhaps TRBD1 (5 bases). The germline CDR1 and CDR2 sequences are SEHNR and FQNEAQ (reference sequence). V dropped 5 bases and J dropped 13 bases, with 23 bases sitting between them. This CDR3 has 14 amino acids. CDR3 in DNA: TGTGCCAGCAGCAAAACCCAAGGGGAAGTGGATGTTTTCTTT. Residues: CASSKTQGEVDVFF.

This CDR3 reads CASSYDRLAEAFF. The CDR3 region has the DNA TGTGCCAGCAGTTACGACAGGCTTGCCGAAGCTTTCTTT. The V gene is TRBV6-5, the J gene TRBJ1-1; possible D gene TRBD1, 6 bases. V lost 2 bases, J lost 8 bases, and 12 bases lay in between. The germline V gene encodes CDR1 MNHEY and CDR2 SVGAGI. CDR3 length equals 13 residues.

This clone was seen only a few times. The chain carries TRBV5-6 and TRBJ2-4; TRBD1 agrees at 7 bases. Germline lookup yields CDR1 SGHDT and CDR2 YYEEEE. The CDR3 has 13 amino acids. V lost 0 bases, J lost 6 bases, and 0 bases stayed unmatched. The CDR3 nucleotides are TGTGCCAGCAGCTTGGACAGGGGAAACATTCAGTACTTC. Translated, it gives CASSLDRGNIQYF.

This clone was observed a handful of times. V gene TRBV19 combines with J gene TRBJ1-6; D is ambiguous. CDR1 and CDR2 from the germline V gene are LNHDA and SQIVND (reference sequence). Deletions cut 8 bases from V and 0 bases from J, with 14 bases between. This CDR3 contains 16 residues. The CDR3 DNA sequence: TGTGCCAGTGCCAATAACCGGGGCTCCTATAATTCACCCCTCCACTTT. Translating it yields CASANNRGSYNSPLHF.

This sequence joins TRBV20-1 and TRBJ1-2, with a tentative D call TRBD1 (5 bases). CDR1 is DFQATT and CDR2 is SNEGSKA in the germline V gene (reference sequence). The CDR3 is 11 amino acids. Trimming left V 4 bases short and J 13 bases short, with 16 bases between. CDR3 nucleotides: TGCAGTGCTACAAGGGGCAGGTCTTGCACCTTC. This codes for CSATRGRSCTF.

V gene TRBV7-8 combines with J gene TRBJ2-2; no definite D call. Trimming stripped 8 bases from V and 1 base from J, with 14 bases between. Germline loops: CDR1 SGHVS, CDR2 FQNEAQ. The CDR3 runs 15 residues. The CDR3 protein is CASLPRVVNTGELFF. CDR3 DNA: TGTGCCAGCTTACCGCGTGTGGTGAACACCGGGGAGCTGTTTTTT. Together with reference TRBV7-8 and TRBJ2-2, the CDR3 gives the full variable domain: GAGVSQSPRYKVAKRGQDVALRCDPISGHVSLFWYQQALGQGPEFLTYFQNEAQLDKSGLPSDRFFAERPEGSVSTLKIQRTQQEDSAVYLCASLPRVVNTGELFFGEGSRLTVL.

The chain employs TRBV5-1 and TRBJ1-5; D remains ambiguous. Germline CDR1 is SGHRS and CDR2 is YFSETQ. The CDR3 is 15 amino acids. V lost 1 base to trimming and J lost 2 bases, with 10 bases between them. This CDR3 reads CASSLSGLGNQPQHF. In DNA form, the CDR3 reads TGCGCCAGCAGCTTGAGCGGGCTTGGCAATCAGCCCCAGCATTTT.

The rearrangement uses TRBV11-2 and TRBJ2-3; 10 bases line up with TRBD2. CDR3 length: 15 amino acids. The germline V gene has CDR1 SGHAT and CDR2 FQNNGV. V shed 5 bases and J 9 bases; nucleotides not matched to a gene: 11. The DNA for the CDR3 is TGTGCCAGCAGCATTCAGCGGGGGGGCCGTGGCACGCAGTATTTT. Amino acids: CASSIQRGGRGTQYF. Drawing the rest from reference TRBV11-2 and TRBJ2-3, the complete variable domain is EAGVAQSPRYKIIEKRQSVAFWCNPISGHATLYWYQQILGQGPKLLIQFQNNGVVDDSQLPKDRFSAERLKGVDSTLKIQPAKLEDSAVYLCASSIQRGGRGTQYFGPGTRLTVL.

This clone has a single count. J is TRBJ1-3 and V is TRBV9, with D possibly matching TRBD1 (5 bases). Trimming pared 3 bases from V and 4 bases from J, leaving 11 bases between. Germline V gives CDR1 SGDLS, CDR2 YYNGEE. The CDR3 spans 14 residues. The CDR3 bases are TGTGCCAGCAGCGCCGCAGGGCCAGGAAACACCATATATTTT. Amino acids: CASSAAGPGNTIYF.

The sample holds one count of this clone. The chain recombines TRBV5-4 with TRBJ1-1; 8 bases match TRBD1. Germline CDR1 is SGHNT and CDR2 is YYREEE (reference sequence). The CDR3 is 16 residues long. The junction had 15 bases not matched to a gene; V was cut back by 4 bases and J by 7 bases. For the CDR3, the DNA is TGTGCCAGCAGCCCGCAGGGGGCGGGAGCGGGCGGTGAAGCTTTCTTT. Amino acid sequence: CASSPQGAGAGGEAFF. The whole variable domain, filled in from reference TRBV5-4 and TRBJ1-1, reads ETGVTQSPTHLIKTRGQQVTLRCSSQSGHNTVSWYQQALGQGPQFIFQYYREEENGRGNFPPRFSGLQFPNYSSELNVNALELDDSALYLCASSPQGAGAGGEAFFGQGTRLTVV.

The chain couples TRBV19 to TRBJ2-7; 7 bases line up with TRBD2. The CDR3 is made up of 13 amino acids. CDR1 and CDR2 (germline): LNHDA, SQIVND (reference sequence). V dropped 4 bases and J dropped 6; count of bases not matched to a gene: 6. The DNA of the CDR3 is TGTGCCAGTAGTACCCGACTAGCAGGCGAGCAGTACTTC. It specifies CASSTRLAGEQYF. Filled out from reference TRBV19 and TRBJ2-7, the complete variable domain reads DGGITQSPKYLFRKEGQNVTLSCEQNLNHDAMYWYRQDPGQGLRLIYYSQIVNDFQKGDIAEGYSVSREKKESFPLTVTSAQKNPTAFYLCASSTRLAGEQYFGPGTRLTVT.

The chain links TRBV10-3 to TRBJ2-7, with 10 positions matching TRBD1. Germline V gene sequence: CDR1 ENHRY, CDR2 SYGVKD. The V segment lost 5 bases and the J segment 4 bases; nucleotides outside the gene matches: 8. The CDR3 totals 15 residues. In nucleotides, the CDR3 is TGTGCCATCAGTTCTCCCGGGACAGGGGAGTACGAGCAGTACTTC. This codes for CAISSPGTGEYEQYF.

The chain carries TRBV10-3 and TRBJ2-5, with D possibly TRBD2 on 6 matching bases. The V and J ends lost 6 bases and 4 bases respectively, with 21 bases between them. CDR3 length: 16 amino acids. The V gene's germline CDR1 is ENHRY and CDR2 SYGVKD. CDR3 sequence: CAISGSSAQDVETQYF. CDR3 bases: TGTGCCATCAGCGGCTCTAGCGCCCAGGACGTAGAGACCCAGTACTTC.

The chain uses TRBV18 and TRBJ1-6, with D perhaps matching TRBD1 (6 bases). Per the germline V gene, CDR1 is KGHSH and CDR2 is LQKENI. The CDR3 runs 17 residues. V shed 5 bases and J shed 5 bases, with 19 bases lying between them. CDR3 amino acids: CASSALQGVMHNSPLHF. The CDR3 bases are TGTGCCAGCTCAGCCCTACAGGGCGTAATGCATAATTCACCCCTCCACTTT.

The gene calls are TRBV6-1 and TRBJ1-1; no clear D. The germline gives CDR1 MNHNS, CDR2 SASEGT. Trimming stripped 2 bases from V and 1 base from J, with 5 bases between. This CDR3 region has 13 residues. CDR3 in amino acids: CASSELGNTEAFF. The DNA for the CDR3 is TGTGCCAGCAGTGAACTAGGGAACACTGAAGCTTTCTTT.

V gene TRBV7-9 combines with J gene TRBJ1-1, with 8 bases aligning to TRBD1. The CDR3 contains 12 residues. Germline trimming cut 3 bases from V and 7 bases from J; bases unmatched to any gene: 1. Germline V gives CDR1 SEHNR, CDR2 FQNEAQ (reference sequence). CDR3 bases: TGTGCCAGCAGCTTCGGACAGGGTGAAGCTTTCTTT. Protein sequence: CASSFGQGEAFF.

The gene calls are TRBV5-5 and TRBJ2-4, with 9 bases lining up with TRBD1. V trimming: 4 bases; J trimming: 6 bases; junction bases outside the gene matches: 8. The CDR3 sequence is 15 residues long. Germline V gene sequence: CDR1 SGHKS, CDR2 YYEKEE (reference sequence). Here the CDR3 reads CASSGTGTGRNIQYF. CDR3 DNA sequence: TGTGCCAGCAGCGGGACCGGGACAGGGCGAAACATTCAGTACTTC.

The CDR3 sequence: CASSTSLSYTGELFF. In DNA, the CDR3 is TGTGCCAGCTCCACCTCGTTGAGTTACACCGGGGAGCTGTTTTTT. The chain joins TRBV13 to TRBJ2-2; no definite D call. The V gene lost 8 bases and the J gene lost 3 bases, with 16 bases spanning the gap. The germline V gene has CDR1 PRHDT and CDR2 FYEKMQ (reference sequence). The CDR3 extends over 15 amino acids.

The genes are TRBV5-1 and TRBJ2-1; TRBD2 agrees at 14 bases. In germline, CDR1 is SGHRS, CDR2 YFSETQ. The V and J ends lost 4 bases and 8 bases, in that order; junction bases with no gene match: 11. The CDR3 spans 17 residues. The CDR3 bases are TGCGCCAGCAGCATCACGGTGAGACTAGCGGGAGGGGATGAGCAGTTCTTC. Translation gives CASSITVRLAGGDEQFF.

This chain links TRBV4-1 with TRBJ2-7; D not resolved. The CDR3 has 15 amino acids. With 1 base removed from V and 0 bases from J, the gap between germline ends came to 10 bases. The germline CDR1 and CDR2 sequences are MGHRA and YSYEKL. CDR3 coding DNA: TGCGCCAGCAGCCAAGGGGCTCAATACTCCTACGAGCAGTACTTC. This translates into CASSQGAQYSYEQYF.

This clone was observed a few times. The chain combines TRBV12-3 or TRBV12-4 with TRBJ1-1; D gene uncertain. The CDR3 runs to 13 residues. V lost 11 bases, J lost 3 bases, and 16 bases lay in between. The CDR3: CAVARSLYTEAFF. The DNA for the CDR3 is TGTGCCGTCGCCCGAAGCCTATACACTGAAGCTTTCTTT.

The V gene is TRBV11-3, the J gene TRBJ2-3; 7 positions agree with TRBD1. In germline, CDR1 is SGHNT, CDR2 YENEEA. V lost 3 bases, J lost 8 bases, and 11 bases stayed unmatched. The CDR3 is 15 residues long. CDR3 protein: CASSFFPGGRGTQYF. CDR3 in DNA: TGTGCCAGCAGCTTCTTCCCAGGGGGTCGGGGTACGCAGTATTTT.

This rearrangement joins TRBV19 to TRBJ2-7, with D maybe TRBD2 (5 bases). The V end lost 1 base, the J end lost 6 bases, and 19 bases lay between the germline ends. The CDR3 consists of 16 residues. CDR1 and CDR2 from the germline V gene are LNHDA and SQIVND (reference sequence). CDR3 coding DNA: TGTGCCAGTAGTATAGCGCCGGGAATCCCAACTAGCGAGCAGTACTTC. The encoded protein is CASSIAPGIPTSEQYF.

This clone has a handful of counts. This chain uses TRBV7-6 with TRBJ1-1; D is unresolved. V gave up 3 bases and J gave up 8 bases, with 19 bases separating them. Germline CDR1 reads SGHVS; CDR2 reads FNYEAQ. This CDR3 contains 15 residues. CDR3: CASSLEDGGPLEAFF. CDR3 nucleotide sequence: TGTGCCAGCAGCTTGGAGGACGGCGGACCCCTGGAAGCTTTCTTT.

The chain joins TRBV13 to TRBJ2-7, with 11 nucleotides matching TRBD2. CDR1 PRHDT and CDR2 FYEKMQ come from the germline V gene (reference sequence). V shed 5 bases, J shed 1 base, and the junction held 10 bases outside the gene matches. The length of the CDR3 is 17 residues. In DNA, the CDR3 is TGTGCCAGCAGCCTCGGACTAGCGGGTACTAGTTCCTACGAGCAGTACTTC. It translates to CASSLGLAGTSSYEQYF. The full variable domain, its missing parts supplied by reference TRBV13 and TRBJ2-7, is AAGVIQSPRHLIKEKRETATLKCYPIPRHDTVYWYQQGPGQDPQFLISFYEKMQSDKGSIPDRFSAQQFSDYHSELNMSSLELGDSALYFCASSLGLAGTSSYEQYFGPGTRLTVT.

The chain recombines TRBV12-3 or TRBV12-4 with TRBJ1-2; D remains unclear. The CDR3 is 12 amino acids. Trimming took off 1 base at V and 7 bases at J, with 7 bases between the two ends. CDR3 protein: CASSLGGSGYTF. CDR3 bases: TGTGCCAGCAGTTTAGGCGGAAGTGGCTACACCTTC.